These 2 T cell receptor beta chains share one sample of origin, sequenced in a study of T cell responses to AZD1222 COVID-19 vaccine. Profiling relied on immunoSEQ multiplex PCR, and the TCRdb table lists in-frame clones only, not all of them. This sample yields 45,000 to 60,000 clones, of which roughly 85% are seen a single time; roughly 3.9% belongs to the top ten. The starting material was peripheral blood, obtained on day 0 of AZD1222 vaccination. These receptors were taken from an adult in good health.

The rearrangement links TRBV28 to TRBJ2-7, with TRBD2 identical over 7 bases. The CDR3 is 15 residues long. J was trimmed by 3 bases and V by 2 bases; bases with no gene match: 7. Germline V gene data show CDR1 as MDHEN and CDR2 as SYDVKM. Here the CDR3 DNA reads TGTGCCAGCAGTTTAATAGCGGGCGCCCTCTACGAGCAGTACTTC. Its translation is CASSLIAGALYEQYF.

The rearrangement joins TRBV6-1 to TRBJ2-3; no clear D. Germline V gene data show CDR1 as MNHNS and CDR2 as SASEGT. This CDR3 has 14 amino acids. V was cut by 0 bases and J by 3 bases, with 7 bases left in between. The CDR3 bases are TGTGCCAGCAGTGAAGCTTTGAGGACAGATACGCAGTATTTT. Protein sequence: CASSEALRTDTQYF.